These T cell receptor beta chains were read from a single sample in a study of T cell responses to AZD1222 COVID-19 vaccine. The table came from immunoSEQ multiplex PCR; TCRdb's copy has only in-frame clones and leaves some out. The sample records roughly 150,000 clones, less than 95% being singletons. The sequencing used peripheral blood, collected on day 0 of AZD1222 vaccination. The source is an adult in good health. CDR3s include the opening cysteine and the closing phenylalanine or tryptophan. Each record gives: V gene, clone size, J gene, D gene, CDR3 protein, CDR3 DNA. D genes are given only for firm matches. Clone size is stated in some rows and not others, as once, few, many or a class when expanded.

v_call: TRBV11-2; clone_size: -; j_call: TRBJ1-1; d_call: -; cdr3_aa: CASNVNGQLNTEAFF; cdr3_nt: TGTGCCAGCAACGTAAATGGACAGTTGAACACTGAAGCTTTCTTT
v_call: TRBV28; clone_size: -; j_call: TRBJ1-5; d_call: -; cdr3_aa: CASSLPYSKLGQSHSNQPQHF; cdr3_nt: TGTGCCAGCAGTTTACCCTACTCGAAACTCGGACAGTCTCATAGCAATCAGCCCCAGCATTTT
v_call: TRBV3-1/TRBV3-2; clone_size: -; j_call: TRBJ1-2; d_call: -; cdr3_aa: CASSQDPTGVYGYTF; cdr3_nt: TGTGCCAGCAGCCAAGACCCAACAGGAGTCTATGGCTACACCTTC
v_call: TRBV2; clone_size: -; j_call: TRBJ2-3; d_call: -; cdr3_aa: CASSRDPGPDTQYF; cdr3_nt: TGTGCCAGCTCGAGGGACCCGGGCCCAGATACGCAGTATTTT
v_call: TRBV7-9; clone_size: once; j_call: TRBJ1-1; d_call: -; cdr3_aa: CASSRSDGRVNSEAFF; cdr3_nt: TGTGCCAGCAGCCGGTCGGATGGCAGGGTAAATTCGGAAGCTTTCTTT
v_call: TRBV19; clone_size: -; j_call: TRBJ1-2; d_call: TRBD1; cdr3_aa: CASSRTGVYGYTF; cdr3_nt: TGTGCCAGTAGCCGAACAGGGGTCTATGGCTACACCTTC
v_call: TRBV19; clone_size: -; j_call: TRBJ2-7; d_call: -; cdr3_aa: CASSIGDTQPEQYF; cdr3_nt: TGTGCCAGTAGTATCGGGGACACCCAACCAGAGCAGTACTTC
v_call: TRBV2; clone_size: -; j_call: TRBJ2-2; d_call: -; cdr3_aa: CASRAWGPGELFF; cdr3_nt: TGTGCCAGCAGGGCCTGGGGACCCGGGGAGCTGTTTTTT
v_call: TRBV13; clone_size: -; j_call: TRBJ2-7; d_call: TRBD2; cdr3_aa: CASSPGLETYEQYF; cdr3_nt: TGTGCCAGCAGCCCGGGACTAGAGACCTACGAGCAGTACTTC
v_call: TRBV27; clone_size: -; j_call: TRBJ2-1; d_call: -; cdr3_aa: CASTPVGGFYNEQFF; cdr3_nt: TGTGCCAGCACCCCGGTGGGGGGCTTCTACAATGAGCAGTTCTTC
v_call: TRBV19; clone_size: once; j_call: TRBJ1-1; d_call: -; cdr3_aa: CASLSAPHLKNTEAFF; cdr3_nt: TGTGCCAGTCTTTCCGCTCCCCACCTCAAGAACACTGAAGCTTTCTTT
v_call: TRBV18; clone_size: -; j_call: TRBJ1-1; d_call: -; cdr3_aa: CASSPPGGTEAFF; cdr3_nt: TGTGCCAGCTCACCACCGGGGGGCACTGAAGCTTTCTTT
v_call: TRBV28; clone_size: -; j_call: TRBJ2-2; d_call: -; cdr3_aa: CASSLRGAPNTGELFF; cdr3_nt: TGTGCCAGCAGTTTAAGGGGGGCCCCGAACACCGGGGAGCTGTTTTTT
v_call: TRBV4-3; clone_size: -; j_call: TRBJ1-4; d_call: TRBD1; cdr3_aa: CASSQDPQGGGEKLFF; cdr3_nt: TGCGCCAGCAGCCAAGATCCACAGGGGGGAGGGGAAAAACTGTTTTTT
v_call: TRBV13; clone_size: once; j_call: TRBJ1-1; d_call: -; cdr3_aa: CASSLEGKTEAFF; cdr3_nt: TGTGCCAGCAGCTTAGAGGGGAAGACTGAAGCTTTCTTT
v_call: TRBV10-2; clone_size: once; j_call: TRBJ2-5; d_call: -; cdr3_aa: CASSESLRVETQYF; cdr3_nt: TGCGCCAGCAGTGAGTCGTTGAGGGTGGAGACCCAGTACTTC
v_call: TRBV7-2; clone_size: -; j_call: TRBJ2-5; d_call: TRBD2; cdr3_aa: CASSFGLAGAETQYF; cdr3_nt: TGTGCCAGCAGCTTTGGACTAGCGGGAGCGGAGACCCAGTACTTC
v_call: TRBV28; clone_size: -; j_call: TRBJ2-7; d_call: -; cdr3_aa: CASSLLNDHEQYF; cdr3_nt: TGTGCCAGCAGTTTATTGAACGACCACGAGCAGTACTTC
v_call: TRBV7-9; clone_size: -; j_call: TRBJ1-6; d_call: TRBD1; cdr3_aa: CASSPRTGGIGSPLHF; cdr3_nt: TGTGCCAGCAGCCCGCGGACAGGGGGCATAGGGTCACCCCTCCACTTT
v_call: TRBV30; clone_size: -; j_call: TRBJ2-3; d_call: TRBD2; cdr3_aa: CAWSRGLADHTDTQYF; cdr3_nt: TGTGCCTGGAGCAGAGGACTAGCGGACCACACAGATACGCAGTATTTT
v_call: TRBV6-7; clone_size: few; j_call: TRBJ2-7; d_call: -; cdr3_aa: CAGPRRSYEQYF; cdr3_nt: TGTGCCGGACCCAGGCGTTCCTACGAGCAGTACTTC
v_call: TRBV28; clone_size: -; j_call: TRBJ2-7; d_call: TRBD2; cdr3_aa: CASSPPPTSGRVVTLF; cdr3_nt: TGTGCCAGCAGCCCACCTCCGACTAGCGGGAGAGTTGTGACCCTTTTC
v_call: TRBV19; clone_size: -; j_call: TRBJ1-2; d_call: -; cdr3_aa: CASTPAAEGPIYYGYTF; cdr3_nt: TGTGCCAGTACCCCGGCGGCGGAGGGCCCGATTTACTATGGCTACACCTTC
v_call: TRBV28; clone_size: -; j_call: TRBJ1-6; d_call: -; cdr3_aa: CASSPPQGTGSPLHF; cdr3_nt: TGTGCCAGCAGTCCCCCCCAGGGGACGGGTTCACCCCTCCACTTT
v_call: TRBV12-3/TRBV12-4; clone_size: -; j_call: TRBJ1-1; d_call: -; cdr3_aa: CASSPPGIEAFF; cdr3_nt: TGTGCCAGCAGCCCCCCAGGGATTGAAGCTTTCTTT
v_call: TRBV12-3/TRBV12-4; clone_size: -; j_call: TRBJ1-1; d_call: -; cdr3_aa: CASSLVARAEAFF; cdr3_nt: TGTGCCAGCAGTTTAGTCGCTAGGGCTGAAGCTTTCTTT
v_call: TRBV4-1; clone_size: few; j_call: TRBJ1-1; d_call: -; cdr3_aa: CASSQAGTEAFF; cdr3_nt: TGCGCCAGCAGCCAAGCTGGGACTGAAGCTTTCTTT
v_call: TRBV6-1; clone_size: -; j_call: TRBJ1-5; d_call: -; cdr3_aa: CASSEAQGTQPQHF; cdr3_nt: TGTGCCAGCAGTGAAGCGCAGGGGACTCAGCCCCAGCATTTT
v_call: TRBV20-1; clone_size: once; j_call: TRBJ1-5; d_call: -; cdr3_aa: CSASAGLSNQPQHF; cdr3_nt: TGCAGTGCTAGTGCAGGTCTTAGCAATCAGCCCCAGCATTTT
v_call: TRBV5-4; clone_size: -; j_call: TRBJ2-1; d_call: TRBD2; cdr3_aa: CASSSVAGIQFF; cdr3_nt: TGTGCCAGCAGCTCCGTAGCGGGTATCCAGTTCTTC
v_call: TRBV4-1; clone_size: -; j_call: TRBJ2-7; d_call: -; cdr3_aa: CASSQAGGSEQYF; cdr3_nt: TGCGCCAGCAGCCAAGCTGGGGGGAGCGAGCAGTACTTC
v_call: TRBV4-1; clone_size: -; j_call: TRBJ2-3; d_call: TRBD2; cdr3_aa: CASSHPGLAGATDTQYF; cdr3_nt: TGCGCCAGCAGCCACCCCGGACTAGCGGGGGCCACAGATACGCAGTATTTT
v_call: TRBV6-2/TRBV6-3; clone_size: -; j_call: TRBJ2-3; d_call: TRBD2; cdr3_aa: CASSKRGGLDGTQYF; cdr3_nt: TGTGCCAGCAGTAAACGCGGGGGGCTGGATGGTACGCAGTATTTT